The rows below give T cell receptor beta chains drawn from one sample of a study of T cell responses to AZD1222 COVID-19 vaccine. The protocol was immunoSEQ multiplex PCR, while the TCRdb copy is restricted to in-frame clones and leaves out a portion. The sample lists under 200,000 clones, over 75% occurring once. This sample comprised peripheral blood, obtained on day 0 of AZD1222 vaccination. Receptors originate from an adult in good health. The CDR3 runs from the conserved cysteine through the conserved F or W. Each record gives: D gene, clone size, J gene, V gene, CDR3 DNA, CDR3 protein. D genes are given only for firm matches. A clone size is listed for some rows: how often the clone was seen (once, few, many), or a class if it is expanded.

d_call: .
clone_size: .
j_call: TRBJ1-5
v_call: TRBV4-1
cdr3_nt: TGCGCCAGCAGCCAAGATCATGGTAATCAGCCCCAGCATTTT
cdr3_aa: CASSQDHGNQPQHF

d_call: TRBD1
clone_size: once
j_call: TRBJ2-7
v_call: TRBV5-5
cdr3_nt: TGTGCCAGCAGCTTTTTCCGGGACAGGCCTGTCGACGAGCAGTACTTC
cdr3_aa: CASSFFRDRPVDEQYF

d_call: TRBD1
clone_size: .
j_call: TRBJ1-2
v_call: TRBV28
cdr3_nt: TGTGCCAGCAGACAACAGGGGCGGTACTATGGCTACACCTTC
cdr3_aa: CASRQQGRYYGYTF

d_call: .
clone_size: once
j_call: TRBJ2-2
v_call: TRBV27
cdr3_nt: TGTGCCAGCAGTGGATACACCGGGGAGCTGTTTTTT
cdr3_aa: CASSGYTGELFF

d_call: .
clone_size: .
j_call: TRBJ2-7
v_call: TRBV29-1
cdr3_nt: TGCAGCGTCTCAAGGGGGCTAGCGAGGGAGCAGTACTTC
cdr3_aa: CSVSRGLAREQYF

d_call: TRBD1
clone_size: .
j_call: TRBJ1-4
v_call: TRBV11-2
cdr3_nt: TGTGCCAGCAGCTTAGATAAGGGGTACAGGGGCGAAAAACTGTTTTTT
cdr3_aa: CASSLDKGYRGEKLFF

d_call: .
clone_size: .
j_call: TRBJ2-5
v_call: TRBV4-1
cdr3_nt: TGCGCCAGCAGCTCGACAGGACCAGTTAGAGAAGCCCAGTACTTC
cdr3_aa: CASSSTGPVREAQYF

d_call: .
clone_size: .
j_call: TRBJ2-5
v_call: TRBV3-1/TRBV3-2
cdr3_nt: TGTGCCAGCAGCTTGTGGGAGGAGACCCAGTACTTC
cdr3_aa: CASSLWEETQYF

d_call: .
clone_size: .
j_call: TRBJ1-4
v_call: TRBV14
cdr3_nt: TGTGCCAGCAGCCCGAGGATGGACAGCGAAAAACTGTTTTTT
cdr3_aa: CASSPRMDSEKLFF

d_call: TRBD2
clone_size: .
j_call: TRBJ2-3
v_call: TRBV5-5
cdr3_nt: TGTGCCAGCAGTCATACGCGGGGGATCGCAGATACGCAGTATTTT
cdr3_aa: CASSHTRGIADTQYF

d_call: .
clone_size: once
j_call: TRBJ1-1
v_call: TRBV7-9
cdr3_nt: TGTGCCAGCAGCGCCGGGACACGAGCTTTCTTT
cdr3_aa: CASSAGTRAFF

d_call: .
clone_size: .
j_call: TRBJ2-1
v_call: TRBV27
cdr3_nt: TGTGCCAGCAGTTTACAGGACAGATACAATGAGCAGTTCTTC
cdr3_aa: CASSLQDRYNEQFF

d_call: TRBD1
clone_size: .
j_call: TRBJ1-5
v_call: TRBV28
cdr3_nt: TGTGCCAGCAGACAAACGGGGACAGGGGGCTTGGTTGGCAATCAGCCCCAGCATTTT
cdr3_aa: CASRQTGTGGLVGNQPQHF

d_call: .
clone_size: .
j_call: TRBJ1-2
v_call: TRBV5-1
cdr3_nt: TGCGCCAGCAGCTTGGCCCCCGGGGGTGGCTACACCTTC
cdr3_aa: CASSLAPGGGYTF

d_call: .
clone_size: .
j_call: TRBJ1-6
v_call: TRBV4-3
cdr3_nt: TGCGCCAGCAGCCAAGATATTTTCTCTTTCTCTTCACCCCTCCACTTT
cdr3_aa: CASSQDIFSFSSPLHF

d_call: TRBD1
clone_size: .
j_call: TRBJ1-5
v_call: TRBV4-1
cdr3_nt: TGCGCCAGCAGTCGTCAGGGGGCAAGTCAGCCCCAGCATTTT
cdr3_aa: CASSRQGASQPQHF

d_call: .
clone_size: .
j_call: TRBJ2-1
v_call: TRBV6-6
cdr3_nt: TGTGCCAGCCTAGACCGGGAAAACAATGAGCAGTTCTTC
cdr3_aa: CASLDRENNEQFF

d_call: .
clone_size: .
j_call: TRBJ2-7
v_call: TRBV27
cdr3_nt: TGTGCCAGCAGTTTAGGACAGTGGAATCGTGAGCAGTACTTC
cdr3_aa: CASSLGQWNREQYF

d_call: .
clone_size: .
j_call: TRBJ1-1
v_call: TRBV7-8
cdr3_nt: TGTGCCAGCAGCCCCACCAGGTCAGCTTTCTTT
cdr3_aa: CASSPTRSAFF

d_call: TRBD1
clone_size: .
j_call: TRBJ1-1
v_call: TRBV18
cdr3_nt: TGTGCCAGCTCATCGGACAGGGACACTGAAGCTTTCTTT
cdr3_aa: CASSSDRDTEAFF

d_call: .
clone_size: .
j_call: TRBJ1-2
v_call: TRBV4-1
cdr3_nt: TGCGCCAGCAGCCAAAACATTTATGGCTACACCTTC
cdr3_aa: CASSQNIYGYTF

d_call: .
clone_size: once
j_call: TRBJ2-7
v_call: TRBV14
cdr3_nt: TGTGCCAGCAGCCCCCGGGACTTTGATTCCCCCTACGAGCAGTACTTC
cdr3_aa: CASSPRDFDSPYEQYF

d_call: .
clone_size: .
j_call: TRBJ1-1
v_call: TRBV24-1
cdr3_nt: TGTGCCACCAGTCAACAGGGAGCCCCGAACACTGAAGCTTTCTTT
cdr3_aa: CATSQQGAPNTEAFF

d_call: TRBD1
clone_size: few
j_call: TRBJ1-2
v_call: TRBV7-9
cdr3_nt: TGTGCCAGCAGCGCTAGGGACAGGGAGCAGGGCTACACCTTC
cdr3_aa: CASSARDREQGYTF

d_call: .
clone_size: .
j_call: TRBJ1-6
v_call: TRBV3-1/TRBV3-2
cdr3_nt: TGTGCCAGCATTGGGCAGACCAATTCACCCCTCCACTTT
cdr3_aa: CASIGQTNSPLHF

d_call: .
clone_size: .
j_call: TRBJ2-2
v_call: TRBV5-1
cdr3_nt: TGCGCCAGCACTTCCCTAAAGGGTTCTATCTCTGGCACCGGGGAGCTGTTTTTT
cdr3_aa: CASTSLKGSISGTGELFF

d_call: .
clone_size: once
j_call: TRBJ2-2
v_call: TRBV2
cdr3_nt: TGTGCCAGCACGGCGAACACCGGGGAGCTGTTTTTT
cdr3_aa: CASTANTGELFF

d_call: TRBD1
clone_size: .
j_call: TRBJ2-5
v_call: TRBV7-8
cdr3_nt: TGTGCCAGCAGCTCAGGGACAGGCCAAGAGGAGACCCAGTACTTC
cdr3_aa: CASSSGTGQEETQYF

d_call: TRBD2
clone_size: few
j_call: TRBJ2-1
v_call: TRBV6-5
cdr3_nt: TGTGCCAGCAGTTACTCGACTAGCGGGTACAATGAGCAGTTCTTC
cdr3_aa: CASSYSTSGYNEQFF

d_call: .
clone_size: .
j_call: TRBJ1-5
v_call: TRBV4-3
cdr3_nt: TGCGCCAGCAGCCCGGTGCCTAGTTCTACCCCCCAGCATTTT
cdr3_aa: CASSPVPSSTPQHF

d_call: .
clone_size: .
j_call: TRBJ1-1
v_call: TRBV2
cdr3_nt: TGTGCCAGCAAGGTAGCTAACCGTGACACTGAAGCTTTCTTT
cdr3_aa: CASKVANRDTEAFF

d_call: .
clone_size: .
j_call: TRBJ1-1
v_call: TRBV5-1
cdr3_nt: TGCGCCAGCAGCTTGGACAGGGTTGGTGCTTTCTTT
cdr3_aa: CASSLDRVGAFF

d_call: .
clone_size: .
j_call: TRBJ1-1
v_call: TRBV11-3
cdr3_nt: TGTGCCAGCAGCTTAGTGTCCGGGGGCATGAACACTGAAGCTTTCTTT
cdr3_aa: CASSLVSGGMNTEAFF

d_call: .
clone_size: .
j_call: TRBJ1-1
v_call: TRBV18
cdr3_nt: TGTGCCAGCTCACCCAACCAGGACACTGAAGCTTTCTTT
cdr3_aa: CASSPNQDTEAFF

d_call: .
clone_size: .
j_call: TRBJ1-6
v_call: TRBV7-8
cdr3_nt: TGTGCCAGCAGCCCGGAGAATAATAATTCACCCCTCCACTTT
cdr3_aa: CASSPENNNSPLHF

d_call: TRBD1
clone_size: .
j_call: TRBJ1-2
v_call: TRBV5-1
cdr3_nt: TGCGCCAGCAGCGCCGGACAGGGGAACTATGGCTACACCTTC
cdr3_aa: CASSAGQGNYGYTF

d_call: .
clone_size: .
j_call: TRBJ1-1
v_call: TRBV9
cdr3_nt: TGTGCCAGCAGTAAAAAAGGGTTGATGAACACTGAAGCTTTCTTT
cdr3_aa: CASSKKGLMNTEAFF

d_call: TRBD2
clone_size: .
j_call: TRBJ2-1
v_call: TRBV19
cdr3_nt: TGTGCCAGTAGTCTCGGACTAGCGGGGGCTAATGAGCAGTTCTTC
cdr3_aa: CASSLGLAGANEQFF

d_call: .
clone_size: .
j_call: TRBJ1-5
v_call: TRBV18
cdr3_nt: TGTGCCAGCTCACCGGGGCAGGGAAATCAGCCCCAGCATTTT
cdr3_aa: CASSPGQGNQPQHF

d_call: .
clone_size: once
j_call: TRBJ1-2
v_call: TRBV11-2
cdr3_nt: TGTGCCAGCAGCTTAGCAGCTAACTATGGCTACACCTTC
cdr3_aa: CASSLAANYGYTF

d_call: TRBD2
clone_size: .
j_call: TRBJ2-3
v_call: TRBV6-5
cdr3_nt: TGTGCCAGCAGTTACCGGGGGGAAACAGATACGCAGTATTTT
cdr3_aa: CASSYRGETDTQYF

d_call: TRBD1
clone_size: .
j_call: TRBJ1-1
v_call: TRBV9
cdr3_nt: TGTGCCAGCAGCGTGGGACAGCGGGCCACTGAAGCTTTCTTT
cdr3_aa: CASSVGQRATEAFF

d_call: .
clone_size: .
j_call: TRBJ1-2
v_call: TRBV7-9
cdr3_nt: TGTGCCAGCAGCTCCTCGCCCGGGGGCGGCTACACCTTC
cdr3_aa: CASSSSPGGGYTF

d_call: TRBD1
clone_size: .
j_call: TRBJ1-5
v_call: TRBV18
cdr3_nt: TGTGCCAGCTCACCGGAGGGGGCCCCCAATCAGCCCCAGCATTTT
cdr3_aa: CASSPEGAPNQPQHF

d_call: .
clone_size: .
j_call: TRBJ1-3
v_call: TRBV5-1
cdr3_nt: TGCGCCAGCAGCTTGGAAGGTTCGTCGGGGTCCTCTGGAAACACCATATATTTT
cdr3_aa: CASSLEGSSGSSGNTIYF